These T cell receptor beta chains were read from a single sample in a study of CD8 T cells in ankylosing spondylitis. MiXCR, applied by TCRdb to the 5' RACE reads, yields one record per CDR3 protein. The table records hundreds of thousands of distinct CDR3 sequences, 12% of them present only once. The specimen sequenced was blood, either unsorted or a sorted T cell fraction (not recorded which). The source of these receptors is a male donor with ankylosing spondylitis. The CDR3 runs from the conserved cysteine through the conserved F or W. D genes are given only for firm matches. Rows may omit the clone size; those that give it use once, few, many or a size class.

>TRBD1|NA|TRBJ1-2|TRBV6-1
CASAWTGGTSYGYTF
TGTGCCAGCGCCTGGACAGGGGGGACCAGCTATGGCTACACCTTC
>NA|NA|TRBJ2-7|TRBV5-6
CASTRSGPHYEQYF
TGTGCCAGCACCCGGTCGGGGCCACACTACGAGCAGTACTTC
>NA|few|TRBJ1-2|TRBV7-9
CASSVTSLYGYTF
TGTGCCAGCAGCGTCACGTCCCTCTATGGCTACACCTTC
>TRBD2|few|TRBJ2-7|TRBV28
CASEAGEGYEQYF
TGTGCCAGTGAAGCGGGAGAAGGCTACGAGCAGTACTTC
>NA|NA|TRBJ2-5|TRBV6-5
CASSYRPDQETQYF
TGTGCCAGCAGTTACCGGCCAGACCAAGAGACCCAGTACTTC
>NA|few|TRBJ2-7|TRBV12-3/TRBV12-4
CASSPHSEQYF
TGTGCCAGCAGCCCCCATAGCGAGCAGTACTTC
>NA|NA|TRBJ1-5|TRBV20-1
CSAEVTVRNQPQHF
TGCAGTGCAGAGGTCACAGTCAGAAATCAGCCCCAGCATTTT
>NA|few|TRBJ1-3|TRBV3-1
CASRGNSGNTIYF
TGTGCCAGCAGAGGAAACTCTGGAAACACCATATATTTT
>TRBD1|NA|TRBJ2-2|TRBV19
CASSKGQGAGTGELFF
TGTGCCAGTAGTAAGGGGCAGGGGGCCGGCACCGGGGAGCTGTTTTTT
>TRBD2|NA|TRBJ2-3|TRBV29-1
CGVGLGGVTDTQYF
TGCGGCGTTGGATTGGGGGGGGTCACAGATACGCAGTATTTT
>NA|many|TRBJ2-7|TRBV3-1
CASSQAGGSYEQYF
TGTGCCAGCAGCCAAGCCGGAGGCTCCTACGAGCAGTACTTC
>NA|few|TRBJ2-7|TRBV12-3/TRBV12-4
CASTRRTDTYEQYF
TGTGCCAGCACCCGGCGGACGGACACCTACGAGCAGTACTTC
>TRBD1|NA|TRBJ1-2|TRBV29-1
CSALRQGDYGYTF
TGCAGCGCCCTCAGGCAGGGGGACTATGGCTACACCTTC
>NA|NA|TRBJ2-1|TRBV11-2
CASSATTGSNLYNEQFF
TGTGCCAGCAGCGCCACTACAGGGTCTAACCTCTACAATGAGCAGTTCTTC
>NA|few|TRBJ2-2|TRBV6-2/TRBV6-3
CASSYSRAGTGELFF
TGTGCCAGCAGTTACTCCAGGGCTGGAACCGGGGAGCTGTTTTTT
>NA|many|TRBJ1-1|TRBV12-3/TRBV12-4
CASSLRSEAFF
TGTGCCAGCAGCCTCCGATCTGAAGCTTTCTTT
>NA|few|TRBJ2-6|TRBV4-3
CASSQGAVGANVLTF
TGCGCCAGCAGCCAAGGGGCAGTTGGGGCCAACGTCCTGACTTTC
>NA|NA|TRBJ1-1|TRBV7-8
CASRVDRSNTEAFF
TGTGCCAGCAGAGTTGACAGATCGAACACTGAAGCTTTCTTT
>TRBD2|few|TRBJ2-5|TRBV28
CASTLGREETQYF
TGTGCCAGCACCTTAGGGAGGGAAGAGACCCAGTACTTC
>NA|many|TRBJ1-1|TRBV20-1
CSARRGGRTEAFF
TGCAGTGCCCGAAGGGGGGGTCGCACTGAAGCTTTCTTT
>NA|NA|TRBJ2-3|TRBV10-3
CASGHQTKFTDTQYF
TGTGCCAGCGGACACCAAACAAAATTTACAGATACGCAGTATTTT
>NA|many|TRBJ2-4|TRBV20-1
CSARTATPDIQYF
TGCAGTGCGAGGACAGCAACCCCGGACATTCAGTACTTC
>NA|few|TRBJ2-1|TRBV7-9
CASSPTQGRARGYEQFF
TGTGCCAGCAGCCCCACCCAAGGCAGGGCGCGAGGGTATGAGCAGTTCTTC
>TRBD2|NA|TRBJ2-7|TRBV20-1
CSARDSQRGSSYEQYF
TGCAGTGCTAGAGATTCACAGCGGGGGAGCTCCTACGAGCAGTACTTC
>TRBD2|NA|TRBJ2-5|TRBV28
CASSRTSGSETQYF
TGTGCCAGCAGCCGGACTAGCGGGAGCGAGACCCAGTACTTC
>TRBD2|many|TRBJ2-7|TRBV20-1
CSARDGRLAGGYSYEQYF
TGCAGTGCTAGAGATGGGCGACTAGCGGGAGGCTACTCCTACGAGCAGTACTTC
>NA|NA|TRBJ2-3|TRBV5-1
CASSLEPSGDTQYF
TGCGCCAGCAGCTTGGAACCCAGTGGAGATACGCAGTATTTT
>TRBD2|few|TRBJ2-1|TRBV4-2
CASSQATSGSIPLNEQFF
TGTGCCAGCAGCCAAGCAACTAGCGGGAGTATCCCGTTGAATGAGCAGTTCTTC
>NA|many|TRBJ2-5|TRBV5-1
CASSLDWQETQYF
TGCGCCAGCAGCTTGGACTGGCAAGAGACCCAGTACTTC
>NA|NA|TRBJ2-5|TRBV4-2
CASSQGSGTETQYF
TGTGCCAGCAGTCAAGGGTCCGGGACGGAGACCCAGTACTTC
>TRBD1|many|TRBJ1-5|TRBV5-1
CASSAGQGNQPQHF
TGCGCCAGCAGCGCGGGACAGGGCAATCAGCCCCAGCATTTT
>NA|NA|TRBJ2-2|TRBV9
CASSLSGTENTGELFF
TGTGCCAGCAGCCTATCCGGGACGGAGAACACCGGGGAGCTGTTTTTT
>NA|few|TRBJ2-5|TRBV12-3/TRBV12-4
CASSLAGDNWETQYF
TGTGCCAGCAGTTTAGCGGGAGATAACTGGGAGACCCAGTACTTC
>TRBD2|NA|TRBJ2-5|TRBV29-1
CSVTPGGQETQYF
TGCAGCGTTACTCCGGGAGGCCAAGAGACCCAGTACTTC
>TRBD2|few|TRBJ2-5|TRBV29-1
CSVGGRAVTQYF
TGCAGCGTTGGAGGGAGGGCCGTGACCCAGTACTTC
>NA|NA|TRBJ2-1|TRBV7-2
CASSLIWGGAVGEQFF
TGTGCCAGCAGCTTAATTTGGGGGGGGGCGGTTGGTGAGCAGTTCTTC
>NA|NA|TRBJ2-7|TRBV7-2
CASSRGLGGIYEQYF
TGTGCCAGCAGCCGAGGGTTAGGGGGAATCTACGAGCAGTACTTC
>NA|NA|TRBJ2-2|TRBV29-1
CSVAPANTGELFF
TGCAGCGTAGCCCCAGCGAACACCGGGGAGCTGTTTTTT
>TRBD1|NA|TRBJ2-7|TRBV20-1
CSARPRLQGISYEQYF
TGCAGTGCTAGACCCCGCCTACAGGGGATCTCCTACGAGCAGTACTTC
>TRBD1|NA|TRBJ1-2|TRBV20-1
CSARDTGGGYTF
TGCAGTGCTAGAGATACAGGGGGCGGCTACACCTTC
>TRBD2|few|TRBJ2-7|TRBV4-2
CASSQESSGGEQYF
TGTGCCAGCAGCCAAGAATCTTCGGGGGGCGAGCAGTACTTC
>NA|NA|TRBJ1-2|TRBV5-1
CASSLAAGEDGYTF
TGCGCCAGCAGCTTGGCCGCGGGGGAGGATGGCTACACCTTC
>TRBD2|NA|TRBJ2-5|TRBV7-2
CASSFQWGGEETQYF
TGTGCCAGCAGCTTTCAATGGGGGGGGGAAGAGACCCAGTACTTC
>NA|NA|TRBJ2-7|TRBV28
CASKTPGLYEQYF
TGTGCCAGCAAGACACCGGGGCTCTACGAGCAGTACTTC
>TRBD1|NA|TRBJ2-1|TRBV6-4
CASSGYRGASYNEQFF
TGTGCCAGCAGTGGGTACAGGGGAGCGTCCTACAATGAGCAGTTCTTC
>NA|many|TRBJ2-7|TRBV29-1
CSVEEINSYEQYF
TGCAGCGTTGAGGAGATTAATTCTTACGAGCAGTACTTC
>TRBD1|few|TRBJ2-7|TRBV7-9
CASTLPLGQDYEQYF
TGTGCCAGCACCCTCCCCCTAGGACAGGATTACGAGCAGTACTTC
>TRBD1|few|TRBJ2-2|TRBV28
CASSLPWTGLTGELFF
TGTGCCAGCAGTTTACCTTGGACAGGGTTAACCGGGGAGCTGTTTTTT
>NA|few|TRBJ2-1|TRBV24-1
CATSDQTTATHEQFF
TGTGCCACCAGTGACCAGACTACCGCCACCCATGAGCAGTTCTTC
>NA|few|TRBJ1-1|TRBV7-2
CASSPTGSTVTEAFF
TGTGCCAGCAGCCCCACGGGGTCAACGGTGACTGAAGCTTTCTTT
>NA|NA|TRBJ1-2|TRBV5-5
CASSFYRGGEANYGYTF
TGTGCCAGCAGCTTTTACCGGGGGGGCGAAGCTAACTATGGCTACACCTTC
>TRBD2|few|TRBJ2-5|TRBV12-3/TRBV12-4
CASSLALAGQSYQETQYF
TGTGCCAGCAGTTTAGCGCTAGCGGGGCAATCGTACCAAGAGACCCAGTACTTC
>NA|few|TRBJ2-7|TRBV20-1
CSASYGTYEQYF
TGCAGTGCCAGTTATGGCACCTACGAGCAGTACTTC
>TRBD1|NA|TRBJ2-7|TRBV20-1
CSARWPGQNSHEQYF
TGCAGTGCTAGATGGCCGGGACAGAATTCCCACGAGCAGTACTTC
>TRBD2|NA|TRBJ2-3|TRBV5-1
CASSYRLAESTDTQYF
TGCGCCAGCAGCTACCGACTAGCGGAGAGCACAGATACGCAGTATTTT